This T cell receptor beta chain was captured in a study of preoperative IRX-2 immunotherapy in early breast cancer. This sample's treatment: preoperative locoregional IRX-2 cytokine immunotherapy. Assay: immunoSEQ multiplex PCR; the TCRdb copy retains only in-frame clones and omits some. The data show about 23,000 clones, with 75% to 90% seen just once and approximately 9% held by the top ten. The CDR3 covers 16 residues. Unmatched junction bases numbered 8, after V lost 1 base and J lost 5 bases. Germline V gene sequence: CDR1 SGHTA, CDR2 FQGNSA. The TCR was taken from a human donor with breast cancer. This chain links TRBV7-2 with TRBJ2-4, with 7 bases matching TRBD1. The sequences come from tumor tissue, collected after IRX-2 immunotherapy. Written as DNA, the CDR3 is TGTGCCAGCAGCTTAGGGCCCGGCACAGGGGAAAACATTCAGTACTTC. Translating gives CASSLGPGTGENIQYF. The full variable domain, rest sourced from reference TRBV7-2 and TRBJ2-4, is GAGVSQSPSNKVTEKGKDVELRCDPISGHTALYWYRQSLGQGLEFLIYFQGNSAPDKSGLPSDRFSAERTGGSVSTLTIQRTQQEDSAVYLCASSLGPGTGENIQYFGAGTRLSVL.